These 22 T cell receptor beta chains were all obtained from the same sample, sequenced in a study of blood T cell repertoires in COVID-19. Using immunoSEQ multiplex PCR, the repertoire was profiled, and TCRdb retains in-frame clones only, with some absent. The data show 150,000 to 200,000 clones, approximately 79% seen once. Sequencing was performed on PBMCs or T cells enriched from blood (not recorded which). The receptor source for this set is an older woman with acute COVID-19.

This clone is a singleton in its sample. V and J are TRBV7-2 and TRBJ2-5, with D unclear. Trimming removed 3 bases from V and 5 bases from J, with 13 bases in between. CDR3 size: 14 residues. CDR1 and CDR2 (germline): SGHTA, FQGNSA. The CDR3, as DNA: TGTGCCAGCAGCTTGGAAGCAGGATGGGAGACCCAGTACTTC. Protein sequence: CASSLEAGWETQYF.

V gene TRBV28 combines with J gene TRBJ2-5; TRBD1 aligns across 8 bases. This CDR3 spans 14 amino acids. The trim removed 8 bases at V and 7 bases at J, leaving 12 bases unmatched. Germline lookup yields CDR1 MDHEN and CDR2 SYDVKM. CDR3: CASAPTGDSGTQYF. CDR3 in DNA: TGTGCCAGCGCCCCGACAGGGGATAGCGGGACCCAGTACTTC.

The genes are TRBV4-3 and TRBJ2-5, with 8 bases identical to TRBD2. CDR1 and CDR2 from the germline V gene are LGHNA and YSLEER. The CDR3 covers 15 residues. Losses at the gene ends were 1 base for V and 4 bases for J; bases not matched to a gene: 5. The CDR3 spells CASSQAPGGRETQYF. CDR3 nucleotide sequence: TGCGCCAGCAGCCAAGCTCCGGGGGGGCGAGAGACCCAGTACTTC.

This chain uses TRBV7-9 with TRBJ2-3; 8 bases map to TRBD2. This CDR3 spans 14 amino acids. The germline V gene has CDR1 SEHNR and CDR2 FQNEAQ (reference sequence). The V segment lost 9 bases and the J segment 6 bases; nucleotides outside the gene matches: 11. The CDR3: CASELGGASDTQYF. The CDR3 DNA reads TGTGCCAGTGAACTCGGGGGGGCCAGCGATACGCAGTATTTT.

This clone has ten or more counts. V is TRBV7-2 and J is TRBJ2-7; 8 nucleotides line up with TRBD2. This CDR3 is built from 15 residues. Germline trimming cut 2 bases from V and 6 bases from J; bases unmatched to any gene: 9. Germline V CDR1 and CDR2: SGHTA, FQGNSA. The CDR3 coding sequence is TGTGCCAGCAGCTTAAGACTAGCGCTGTCGGGCGAGCAGTACTTC. Translated: CASSLRLALSGEQYF.

V usage is TRBV24-1 and J usage is TRBJ2-1; no firm D call. From germline, CDR1 is KGHDR and CDR2 SFDVKD. V lost 4 bases to trimming and J lost 0 bases, with 6 bases between them. The CDR3 consists of 14 residues. CDR3 sequence: CATSDLSSYNEQFF. CDR3 in DNA: TGTGCCACCAGTGACCTTTCCTCCTACAATGAGCAGTTCTTC.

This clone was detected only once. The CDR3 DNA reads TGTGCCAGCAGCCCCCGGGTAGCTAAAACAGATACGCAGTATTTT. Translation: CASSPRVAKTDTQYF. The rearrangement links TRBV14 to TRBJ2-3; D is undetermined. Germline CDR1 SGHDN, CDR2 FVKESK. V gave up 4 bases and J gave up 3 bases, with 14 bases separating them. CDR3 length equals 15 residues.

In DNA form, the CDR3 reads TGTGCCAGCACCCCCATCGGGGGGGCCAAGGACACTGAAGCTTTCTTT. Translation: CASTPIGGAKDTEAFF. The chain uses TRBV6-2 or TRBV6-3 and TRBJ1-1; perhaps TRBD1 as D (6 bases). This CDR3 is built from 16 residues. Germline-derived CDR1 and CDR2 are MNHEY and SVGEGT. V shed 7 bases and J shed 3 bases, with 21 bases lying between them.

The V and J genes are TRBV5-1 and TRBJ2-1; tentative D call: TRBD2 (5 bases). V gave up 5 bases and J gave up 5 bases, with 11 bases separating them. Per germline, CDR1 SGHRS and CDR2 YFSETQ. The CDR3 loop spans 13 amino acids. The chain's CDR3 is CASSYRTDNEQFF. CDR3 nucleotide sequence: TGCGCCAGCAGTTACCGGACTGACAATGAGCAGTTCTTC.

V and J are TRBV7-2 and TRBJ2-6; 13 bases fit TRBD2. V dropped 1 base and J dropped 2; count of bases not matched to a gene: 2. Per germline, CDR1 SGHTA and CDR2 FQGNSA. The CDR3 length is 18 residues. CDR3 sequence: CASSLGLAGGAGANVLTF. Written as DNA, the CDR3 is TGTGCCAGCAGCTTAGGACTAGCGGGAGGTGCTGGGGCCAACGTCCTGACTTTC.

The chain recombines TRBV4-3 with TRBJ2-2; maybe TRBD2 (5 bases). Germline CDR1 is LGHNA and CDR2 is YSLEER. Trimming took off 4 bases at V and 3 bases at J, with 15 bases between the two ends. The CDR3 sequence is 16 residues long. This CDR3 is CASSPRLYGDTGELFF. CDR3 in DNA: TGCGCCAGCAGCCCTAGGTTGTACGGGGACACCGGGGAGCTGTTTTTT.

A few counts support this clone. The chain uses TRBV5-1 and TRBJ2-2; D might be TRBD2 (6 bases). Trimming removed 3 bases at V and 7 bases at J, with 19 bases between. CDR3 length: 16 residues. Per the germline V gene, CDR1 is SGHRS and CDR2 is YFSETQ. The CDR3 reads CASSSSGTGLVGELFF. In nucleotides, the CDR3 is TGCGCCAGCAGCTCCTCCGGGACGGGACTGGTCGGGGAGCTGTTTTTT.

This clone was detected a few times. This rearrangement joins TRBV4-2 to TRBJ2-2; possibly TRBD1 for D (5 bases). Germline V gene data show CDR1 as LGHNA and CDR2 as YNFKEQ. The CDR3 spans 15 residues. V lost 7 bases and J 0 bases, leaving 12 bases between the germline ends. CDR3 residues: CASTAWGANTGELFF. The CDR3 DNA sequence: TGTGCCAGCACCGCATGGGGCGCGAACACCGGGGAGCTGTTTTTT.

In this sample, this clone turned up a few times. J is TRBJ1-5 and V is TRBV7-8; D is ambiguous. Looked up from germline, CDR1 is SGHVS and CDR2 is FQNEAQ. The CDR3 has 14 residues. With 1 base removed from V and 4 bases from J, the gap between germline ends came to 8 bases. The CDR3 loop reads CASSLGARNQPQHF. The CDR3, as DNA: TGTGCCAGCAGCTTAGGGGCAAGGAATCAGCCCCAGCATTTT. The full variable domain, with the rest looked up from reference TRBV7-8 and TRBJ1-5, is GAGVSQSPRYKVAKRGQDVALRCDPISGHVSLFWYQQALGQGPEFLTYFQNEAQLDKSGLPSDRFFAERPEGSVSTLKIQRTQQEDSAVYLCASSLGARNQPQHFGDGTRLSIL.

V is TRBV19 and J is TRBJ2-5; D is unresolved. With 1 base removed from V and 5 bases from J, the gap between germline ends came to 5 bases. CDR1 is LNHDA, CDR2 SQIVND, per germline (reference sequence). The CDR3 is 12 residues long. CDR3 amino acids: CASSIGAETQYF. As DNA, the CDR3 is TGTGCCAGTAGTATAGGGGCCGAGACCCAGTACTTC.

The rearrangement links TRBV6-5 to TRBJ2-3; 9 nucleotides align to TRBD2. CDR3 size: 14 residues. J lost 5 bases, V lost 6 bases, and 6 bases had no gene match. The germline V gene has CDR1 MNHEY and CDR2 SVGAGI. This chain's CDR3 is CASRNSGGEDTQYF. The DNA of the CDR3 is TGTGCCAGCAGAAATAGCGGGGGAGAAGATACGCAGTATTTT.

The chain is built from TRBV5-5 and TRBJ2-7; unclear D gene. Looked up from germline, CDR1 is SGHKS and CDR2 is YYEKEE (reference sequence). Trimming stripped 5 bases from V and 2 bases from J, with 11 bases between. The CDR3 runs 13 residues. CDR3 DNA: TGTGCCAGCAGACTGACACAAACCTACGAGCAGTACTTC. This encodes CASRLTQTYEQYF.

The chain employs TRBV11-2 and TRBJ2-2; D is unresolved. The V gene lost 5 bases and the J gene lost 8 bases, with 9 bases spanning the gap. Germline loops: CDR1 SGHAT, CDR2 FQNNGV. The CDR3 sequence is 12 residues long. The CDR3 is CASSKQDGELFF. Here the CDR3 DNA reads TGTGCCAGCAGCAAGCAGGATGGGGAGCTGTTTTTT.

The J gene is TRBJ1-2, the V gene TRBV3-1 (or the pseudogene TRBV3-2), with D possibly matching TRBD1 (5 bases). Per germline, CDR1 LGHDT and CDR2 YNNKEL (reference sequence). V dropped 1 base and J dropped 4 bases, with 19 bases sitting between them. There are 17 residues in the CDR3. The CDR3 spells CASSQAQGMVAGYGYTF. The DNA of the CDR3 is TGTGCCAGCAGCCAAGCTCAGGGAATGGTTGCTGGCTATGGCTACACCTTC.

The V gene is TRBV15, the J gene TRBJ1-6; 7 bases fit TRBD1. The CDR3 covers 14 residues. The trim removed 1 base at V and 13 bases at J, leaving 7 bases unmatched. From germline, CDR1 is LNHNV and CDR2 YYDKDF (reference sequence). The CDR3 DNA sequence: TGTGCCACCAGCAGAGGACAGGGTTGGGTGCCCCTCCACTTT. Translation: CATSRGQGWVPLHF.

The chain couples TRBV29-1 to TRBJ2-6; D is unclear. The CDR3 sequence is 14 residues long. V shed 5 bases and J shed 2 bases, with 10 bases lying between them. Germline V gene data show CDR1 as SQVTM and CDR2 as ANQGSEA. The CDR3, as DNA: TGCAGCGTTTTCAGTCCCCCTGGGGCCAACGTCCTGACTTTC. Encoded protein: CSVFSPPGANVLTF. Variable domain in full (rest from reference TRBV29-1 and TRBJ2-6): SAVISQKPSRDICQRGTSLTIQCQVDSQVTMMFWYRQQPGQSLTLIATANQGSEATYESGFVIDKFPISRPNLTFSTLTVSNMSPEDSSIYLCSVFSPPGANVLTFGAGSRLTVL.

This clone has just one count. The V call is TRBV5-1, the J call TRBJ1-4; D is unclear. The CDR3 sequence is 14 residues long. V lost 1 base and J 0 bases, leaving 4 bases between the germline ends. Germline CDR1 reads SGHRS; CDR2 reads YFSETQ. The CDR3 DNA is TGCGCCAGCAGCTTGTCAGCAACTAATGAAAAACTGTTTTTT. Its protein is CASSLSATNEKLFF. Looking up the rest from reference TRBV5-1 and TRBJ1-4 gives the full variable domain: KAGVTQTPRYLIKTRGQQVTLSCSPISGHRSVSWYQQTPGQGLQFLFEYFSETQRNKGNFPGRFSGRQFSNSRSEMNVSTLELGDSALYLCASSLSATNEKLFFGSGTQLSVL.